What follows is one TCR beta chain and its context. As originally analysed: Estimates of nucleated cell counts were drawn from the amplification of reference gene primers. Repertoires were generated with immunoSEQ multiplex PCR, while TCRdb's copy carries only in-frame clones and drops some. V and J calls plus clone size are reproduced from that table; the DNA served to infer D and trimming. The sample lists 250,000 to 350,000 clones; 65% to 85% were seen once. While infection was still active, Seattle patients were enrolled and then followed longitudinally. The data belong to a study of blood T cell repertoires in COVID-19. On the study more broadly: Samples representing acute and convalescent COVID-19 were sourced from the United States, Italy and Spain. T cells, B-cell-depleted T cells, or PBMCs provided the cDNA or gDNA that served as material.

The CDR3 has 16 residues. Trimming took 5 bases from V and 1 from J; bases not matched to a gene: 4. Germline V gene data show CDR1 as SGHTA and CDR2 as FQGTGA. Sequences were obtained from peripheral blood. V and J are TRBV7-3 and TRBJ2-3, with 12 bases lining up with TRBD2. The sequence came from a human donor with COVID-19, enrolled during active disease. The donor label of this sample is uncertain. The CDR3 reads CASSARLAGGTDTQYF. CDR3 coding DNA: TGTGCCAGCAGCGCGCGACTAGCGGGAGGCACAGATACGCAGTATTTT.